The next 20 T cell receptor beta chains were all read from a single sample in a study of blood T cells in healthy people across ages (dated by TCRdb to the mid-2010s). Library preparation was by 5' RACE. Instrument on record: Illumina HiSeq 2500. The second PCR ran for roughly 7 to 11 cycles and used a J-beta primer mix along with a sample-barcoded 5' primer. Starting from the raw public reads, TCRdb applied fastp trimming at Q25, assembled clones with MiXCR and retained in-frame beta chains. Identical CDR3 proteins give one entry, which carries the most common genes and DNA. Here the sample has about 570,000 distinct CDR3 sequences; 25% to 30% occur a single time. Less than 20% of the sample lies in the top ten. Sequencing input: blood. The receptors were gathered from a woman between 70 and 85 years old in good health.

The V gene is TRBV7-3, the J gene TRBJ1-1; D unclear. The CDR3 totals 15 residues. V lost 2 bases to trimming and J lost 0 bases, with 10 bases between them. In germline, CDR1 is SGHTA, CDR2 FQGTGA. CDR3: CASSLGGRMNTEAFF. In DNA, the CDR3 is TGTGCCAGCAGCTTAGGAGGTCGTATGAACACTGAAGCTTTCTTT.

This clonotype came up a few times. A read error may account for a junction end that differs from germline. J is TRBJ1-3 and V is TRBV28, with TRBD1 matching over 7 bases. The CDR3 contains 14 residues. Germline V gives CDR1 MDHEN, CDR2 SYDVKM. In DNA form, the CDR3 reads TGTGCCACCCTAGGGGGCGCGACTGGAAACACCTTATATTTT. It codes for CATLGGATGNTLYF.

This clonotype was found a few times. The chain links TRBV19 to TRBJ2-2; TRBD2 might be the D (5 bases). V gave up 6 bases and J gave up 1 base, with 9 bases separating them. CDR1 LNHDA and CDR2 SQIVND come from the germline V gene (reference sequence). The CDR3 is 14 residues long. The DNA for the CDR3 is TGTGCCAGTAGGGGAGACAAGAACACCGGGGAGCTGTTTTTT. Translated: CASRGDKNTGELFF.

The V and J genes are TRBV28 and TRBJ2-1; TRBD1 matches at 11 bases. Looked up from germline, CDR1 is MDHEN and CDR2 is SYDVKM. The trim removed 6 bases at V and 7 bases at J, leaving 14 bases unmatched. CDR3 length: 17 amino acids. The CDR3 sequence: CASRAYGTGGGLNEQFF. CDR3 sequence (DNA): TGTGCCAGCAGAGCCTACGGGACAGGGGGTGGGTTGAATGAGCAGTTCTTC.

The V gene is TRBV27, the J gene TRBJ2-3; D is possibly TRBD1 (5 bases). The CDR3 extends over 16 amino acids. V lost 2 bases to trimming and J lost 1 base, with 13 bases between them. Germline CDR1 reads MNHEY; CDR2 reads SMNVEV (reference sequence). CDR3 nucleotides: TGTGCCAGCAGTTTACAGGGCTTCGGTCGCACAGATACGCAGTATTTT. It specifies CASSLQGFGRTDTQYF.

This clonotype was observed a handful of times. One end of the junction does not line up with germline, which may come from a read error. The J gene is TRBJ1-5, the V gene TRBV20-1; perhaps TRBD1 as D (6 bases). Germline V gene lookup returns CDR1 DFQATT and CDR2 SNEGSKA (reference sequence). The CDR3 runs to 13 residues. CDR3 region: CGALDSSNQPQHF. The CDR3 DNA is TGCGGTGCCCTGGACAGCTCCAATCAGCCCCAGCATTTT.

There are a few counts of this clonotype. One end of the junction does not line up with germline, which may come from a read error. The V call is TRBV5-1, the J call TRBJ2-1, with D perhaps TRBD1 or TRBD2 (5 bases each). CDR1 and CDR2 from the germline V gene are SGHRS and YFSETQ. This CDR3 has 16 residues. The chain's CDR3 is CASSLIEGPGYNERFF. In DNA, the CDR3 is TGCGCCAGCAGCTTAATCGAGGGGCCCGGTTACAATGAGCGGTTCTTC.

This clonotype was detected only a few times. This chain links TRBV9 with TRBJ2-1, with D maybe TRBD1 (6 bases). CDR1 is SGDLS, CDR2 YYNGEE, per germline. V shed 4 bases and J shed 10 bases, with 15 bases lying between them. The CDR3 runs to 13 residues. CDR3 sequence reads: CASSPQTGKEQFF. CDR3 DNA sequence: TGTGCCAGCAGCCCTCAAACAGGGAAGGAGCAGTTCTTC. The full variable domain, completed using reference TRBV9 and TRBJ2-1, is DSGVTQTPKHLITATGQRVTLRCSPRSGDLSVYWYQQSLDQGLQFLIQYYNGEERAKGNILERFSAQQFPDLHSELNLSSLELGDSALYFCASSPQTGKEQFFGPGTRLTVL.

This clonotype has just a few counts. The CDR3 sequence: CASISWSGSHSGNTIYF. The CDR3 nucleotides are TGTGCCAGCATCTCCTGGTCCGGGAGCCACTCTGGAAACACCATATATTTT. V gene TRBV6-1 combines with J gene TRBJ1-3; D gene uncertain. The length of the CDR3 is 17 residues. From germline, CDR1 is MNHNS and CDR2 SASEGT. Trimming shortened V by 7 bases and J by 0 bases, and 19 bases separated the two germline ends.

The chain joins TRBV20-1 to TRBJ2-3; no definite D call. Trimming left V 6 bases short and J 4 bases short, with 11 bases between. Germline lookup yields CDR1 DFQATT and CDR2 SNEGSKA (reference sequence). CDR3 size: 12 residues. CDR3 bases: TGCAGTGCCACGGCTGACGCAGATACGCAGTATTTT. Its protein product is CSATADADTQYF.

This clonotype was observed a handful of times. The chain uses TRBV29-1 and TRBJ1-2, with D perhaps TRBD1 (6 bases). Germline CDR1 reads SQVTM; CDR2 reads ANQGSEA. The CDR3 totals 12 residues. Trimming removed 7 bases from V and 4 bases from J, with 13 bases in between. The CDR3 region is CSDLQGGYGYTF. CDR3 in DNA: TGCAGCGACCTACAGGGAGGCTATGGCTACACCTTC. The full variable domain, with the rest looked up from reference TRBV29-1 and TRBJ1-2, is SAVISQKPSRDICQRGTSLTIQCQVDSQVTMMFWYRQQPGQSLTLIATANQGSEATYESGFVIDKFPISRPNLTFSTLTVSNMSPEDSSIYLCSDLQGGYGYTFGSGTRLTVV.

V usage is TRBV12-3 or TRBV12-4 and J usage is TRBJ1-5; TRBD1 agrees at 10 bases. The trim removed 3 bases at V and 6 bases at J, leaving 5 bases unmatched. There are 15 residues in the CDR3. CDR3 protein: CASSFQTGGGQPQHF. The DNA for the CDR3 is TGTGCCAGCAGTTTCCAGACAGGGGGCGGTCAGCCCCAGCATTTT.

This clonotype was detected only a few times. This chain connects TRBV6-5 to TRBJ1-2; TRBD1 agrees at 7 bases. The CDR3 contains 15 residues. The V gene's germline CDR1 is MNHEY and CDR2 SVGAGI. With 4 bases clipped from V and 8 bases from J, the junction kept 13 bases outside the gene matches. CDR3 nucleotide sequence: TGTGCCAGCAGTTCACGTGAGACAGGGCAGAGGGGCTACACCTTC. Residues: CASSSRETGQRGYTF.

This chain connects TRBV4-1 to TRBJ1-4; 7 bases are shared with TRBD1. The CDR3 is 18 amino acids. CDR1 and CDR2 from the germline V gene are MGHRA and YSYEKL. Trimming at V came to 1 base and at J to 4 bases, leaving 12 bases not matched to a gene. This chain's CDR3 is CASSQGARVGTVNEKLFF. In DNA, the CDR3 is TGCGCCAGCAGCCAAGGGGCCCGCGTGGGGACAGTTAATGAAAAACTGTTTTTT.

This clonotype was observed a handful of times. This rearrangement joins TRBV12-3 or TRBV12-4 to TRBJ2-2; 7 nucleotides match TRBD1. After removal of 6 bases from V and 0 bases from J, the junction contained 1 base not matched to a gene. This CDR3 is 14 amino acids long. CDR3 coding DNA: TGTGCCAGCAGGGGACAGACGAACACCGGGGAGCTGTTTTTT. This encodes CASRGQTNTGELFF.

This chain joins TRBV7-2 and TRBJ2-1; TRBD1 matches 7 bases. Trimming at V came to 5 bases and at J to 4 bases, leaving 5 bases not matched to a gene. CDR1 SGHTA and CDR2 FQGNSA come from the germline V gene. This CDR3 comprises 14 residues. CDR3 residues: CASSQMTGYNEQFF. DNA for the CDR3: TGTGCCAGCAGCCAAATGACAGGGTACAATGAGCAGTTCTTC.

The sample holds a few counts of this clonotype. This chain connects TRBV18 to TRBJ1-5; D is perhaps TRBD1 (5 bases). Germline-derived CDR1 and CDR2 are KGHSH and LQKENI. Deletions cut 5 bases from V and 7 bases from J, with 18 bases between. This CDR3 comprises 15 residues. CDR3 in amino acids: CASSAREGNGQPQHF. DNA for the CDR3: TGTGCCAGCTCAGCCAGGGAGGGGAATGGGCAGCCCCAGCATTTT.

Concerning this clonotype: A junction end diverges from the germline sequence, so it may reflect a read error. This chain connects TRBV7-2 to TRBJ2-5, with D uncertain. CDR1 is SGHTA, CDR2 FQGNSA, per germline. The CDR3 is 11 amino acids. Here the CDR3 reads CASSLGEIQYF. Here the CDR3 DNA reads TGTGCCAGCAGCTTGGGTGAGATCCAGTACTTC.

The V and J genes are TRBV20-1 and TRBJ2-1; 7 bases align to TRBD2. The germline V gene encodes CDR1 DFQATT and CDR2 SNEGSKA (reference sequence). There are 15 residues in the CDR3. V was clipped by 6 bases and J by 8 bases; unmatched bases: 16. The CDR3 reads CSALSLVRESDEQFF. Here the CDR3 DNA reads TGCAGTGCCCTTTCCCTAGTGCGGGAGTCCGATGAGCAGTTCTTC.

The DNA for the CDR3 is TGTGCCAGCAGCTTCCCCGGGCCCCCGGGGGAGACCCAGTACTTC. Amino acid sequence: CASSFPGPPGETQYF. The V call is TRBV7-8, the J call TRBJ2-5; D perhaps matches TRBD2 (5 bases). V lost 3 bases and J 5 bases, leaving 16 bases between the germline ends. The CDR3 has 15 residues. Germline assignment: CDR1 SGHVS and CDR2 FQNEAQ.